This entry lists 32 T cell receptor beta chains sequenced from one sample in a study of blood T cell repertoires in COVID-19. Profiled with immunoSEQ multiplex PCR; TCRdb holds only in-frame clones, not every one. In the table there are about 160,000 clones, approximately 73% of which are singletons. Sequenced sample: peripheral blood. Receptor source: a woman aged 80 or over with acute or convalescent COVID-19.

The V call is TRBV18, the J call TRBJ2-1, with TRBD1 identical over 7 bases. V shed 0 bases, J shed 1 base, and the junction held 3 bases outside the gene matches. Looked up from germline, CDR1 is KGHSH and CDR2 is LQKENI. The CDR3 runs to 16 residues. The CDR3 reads CASSPPPGGSYNEQFF. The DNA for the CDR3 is TGTGCCAGCTCACCACCTCCAGGGGGATCCTACAATGAGCAGTTCTTC.

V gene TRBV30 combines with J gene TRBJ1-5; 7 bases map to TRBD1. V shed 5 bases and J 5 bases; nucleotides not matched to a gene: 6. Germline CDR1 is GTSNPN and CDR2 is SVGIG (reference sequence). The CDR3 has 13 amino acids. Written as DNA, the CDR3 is TGTGCCTGGTCTCGGGACAGCTATCAGCCCCAGCATTTT. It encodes CAWSRDSYQPQHF.

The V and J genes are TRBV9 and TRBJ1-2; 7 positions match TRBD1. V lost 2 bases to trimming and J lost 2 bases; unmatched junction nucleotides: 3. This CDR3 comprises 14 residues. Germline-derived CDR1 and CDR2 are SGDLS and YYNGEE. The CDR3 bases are TGTGCCAGCAGCGTTCGGGACAGCAACTATGGCTACACCTTC. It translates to CASSVRDSNYGYTF.

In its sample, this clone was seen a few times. CDR3 DNA sequence: TGTGCCAGCAGCTTAACCGGGACTAGCAGCGGGGAGCTGTTTTTT. It is translated as CASSLTGTSSGELFF. The chain joins TRBV7-8 to TRBJ2-2; 9 positions match TRBD2. With 2 bases clipped from V and 7 bases from J, the junction kept 5 bases outside the gene matches. This CDR3 is built from 15 residues. Looked up from germline, CDR1 is SGHVS and CDR2 is FQNEAQ.

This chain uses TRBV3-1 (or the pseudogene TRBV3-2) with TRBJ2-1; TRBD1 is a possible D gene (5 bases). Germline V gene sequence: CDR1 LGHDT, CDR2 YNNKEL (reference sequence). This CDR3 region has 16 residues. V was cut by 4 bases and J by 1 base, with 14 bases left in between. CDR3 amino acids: CASSPQGFGSYNEQFF. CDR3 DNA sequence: TGTGCCAGCAGCCCTCAGGGATTTGGGTCCTACAATGAGCAGTTCTTC.

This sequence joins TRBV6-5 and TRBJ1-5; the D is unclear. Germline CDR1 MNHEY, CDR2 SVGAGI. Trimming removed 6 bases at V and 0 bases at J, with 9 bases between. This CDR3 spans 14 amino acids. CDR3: CASRRGFSNQPQHF. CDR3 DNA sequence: TGTGCCAGCAGACGAGGTTTTAGCAATCAGCCCCAGCATTTT.

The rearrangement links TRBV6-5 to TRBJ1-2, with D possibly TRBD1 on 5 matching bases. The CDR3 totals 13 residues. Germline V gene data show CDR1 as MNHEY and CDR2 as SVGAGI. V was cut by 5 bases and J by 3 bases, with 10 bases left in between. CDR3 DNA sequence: TGTGCCAGCAGTCCTGGGGCAGACTATGGCTACACCTTC. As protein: CASSPGADYGYTF.

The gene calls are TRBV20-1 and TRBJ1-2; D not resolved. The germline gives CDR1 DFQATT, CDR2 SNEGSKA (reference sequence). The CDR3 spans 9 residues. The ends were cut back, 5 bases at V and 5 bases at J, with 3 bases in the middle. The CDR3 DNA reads TGCAGTGCTTCTTATGGCTACACCTTC. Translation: CSASYGYTF.

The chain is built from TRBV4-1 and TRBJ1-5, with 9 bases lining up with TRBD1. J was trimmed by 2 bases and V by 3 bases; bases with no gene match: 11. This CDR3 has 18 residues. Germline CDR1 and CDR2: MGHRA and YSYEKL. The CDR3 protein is CASSHGQGKPPGNQPQHF. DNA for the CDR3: TGCGCCAGCAGCCATGGACAGGGGAAACCTCCGGGCAATCAGCCCCAGCATTTT.

The CDR3 protein is CASSYSGFEQYF. The CDR3 DNA reads TGTGCCAGCAGCTATTCAGGGTTCGAGCAGTACTTC. The chain couples TRBV5-4 to TRBJ2-7; D may be TRBD1 (5 bases). V was trimmed by 3 bases and J by 6 bases, leaving 10 bases between them. This CDR3 spans 12 amino acids. Germline V gene data show CDR1 as SGHNT and CDR2 as YYREEE (reference sequence).

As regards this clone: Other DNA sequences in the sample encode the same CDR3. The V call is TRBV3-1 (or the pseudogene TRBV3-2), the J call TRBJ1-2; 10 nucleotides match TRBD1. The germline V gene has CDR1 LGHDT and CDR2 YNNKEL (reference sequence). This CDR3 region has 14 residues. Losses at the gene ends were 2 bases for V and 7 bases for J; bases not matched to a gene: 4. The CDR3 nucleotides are TGTGCCAGCAGCCAATCCGACAGGGGGCCTGGCTACACCTTC. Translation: CASSQSDRGPGYTF.

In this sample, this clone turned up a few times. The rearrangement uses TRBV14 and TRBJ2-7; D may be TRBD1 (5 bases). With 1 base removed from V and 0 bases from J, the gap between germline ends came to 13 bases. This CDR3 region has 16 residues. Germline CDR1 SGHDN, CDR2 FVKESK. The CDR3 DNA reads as TGTGCCAGCAGCCAAGTTTATCGACAGAGCTCCTACGAGCAGTACTTC. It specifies CASSQVYRQSSYEQYF.

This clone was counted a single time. The CDR3 reads CASSLGLQGVTDTQYF. As DNA, the CDR3 is TGCGCCAGCAGCCTTGGGTTACAGGGAGTAACAGATACGCAGTATTTT. The chain joins TRBV5-1 to TRBJ2-3; maybe TRBD1 (6 bases). Trimming removed 4 bases from V and 3 bases from J, with 18 bases in between. Looked up from germline, CDR1 is SGHRS and CDR2 is YFSETQ. The CDR3 is 16 amino acids.

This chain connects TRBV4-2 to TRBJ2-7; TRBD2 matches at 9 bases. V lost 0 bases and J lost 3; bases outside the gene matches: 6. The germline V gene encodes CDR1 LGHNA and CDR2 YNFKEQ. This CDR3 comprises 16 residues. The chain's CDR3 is CASSQDNSGGYYEQYF. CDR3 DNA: TGTGCCAGCAGCCAAGATAATAGCGGGGGCTACTACGAGCAGTACTTC.

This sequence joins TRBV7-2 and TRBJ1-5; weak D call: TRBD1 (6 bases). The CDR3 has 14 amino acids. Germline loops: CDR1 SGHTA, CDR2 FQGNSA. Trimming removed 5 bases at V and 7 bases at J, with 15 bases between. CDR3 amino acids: CASSPNLQGQPQHF. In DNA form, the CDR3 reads TGTGCCAGCAGCCCCAACTTACAGGGACAGCCCCAGCATTTT.

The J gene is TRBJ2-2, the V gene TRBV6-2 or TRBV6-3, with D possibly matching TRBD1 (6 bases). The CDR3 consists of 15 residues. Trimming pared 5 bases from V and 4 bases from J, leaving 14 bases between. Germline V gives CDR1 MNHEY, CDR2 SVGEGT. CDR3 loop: CASSRTGRSTGELFF. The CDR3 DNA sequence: TGTGCCAGCAGTCGTACAGGGCGGAGCACCGGGGAGCTGTTTTTT.

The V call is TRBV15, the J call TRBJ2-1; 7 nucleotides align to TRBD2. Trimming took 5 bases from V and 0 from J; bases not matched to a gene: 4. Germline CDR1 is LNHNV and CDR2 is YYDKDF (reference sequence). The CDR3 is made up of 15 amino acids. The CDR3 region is CATSAAGISYNEQFF. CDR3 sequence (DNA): TGTGCCACCAGCGCAGCGGGAATCTCCTACAATGAGCAGTTCTTC.

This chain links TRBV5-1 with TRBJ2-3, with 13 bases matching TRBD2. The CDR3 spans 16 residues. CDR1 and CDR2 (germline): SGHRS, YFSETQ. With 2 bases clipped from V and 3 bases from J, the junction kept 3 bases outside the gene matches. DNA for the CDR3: TGCGCCAGCAGCTTTGGGACTAGCGGGAAGACAGATACGCAGTATTTT. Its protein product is CASSFGTSGKTDTQYF. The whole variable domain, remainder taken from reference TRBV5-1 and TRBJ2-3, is KAGVTQTPRYLIKTRGQQVTLSCSPISGHRSVSWYQQTPGQGLQFLFEYFSETQRNKGNFPGRFSGRQFSNSRSEMNVSTLELGDSALYLCASSFGTSGKTDTQYFGPGTRLTVL.

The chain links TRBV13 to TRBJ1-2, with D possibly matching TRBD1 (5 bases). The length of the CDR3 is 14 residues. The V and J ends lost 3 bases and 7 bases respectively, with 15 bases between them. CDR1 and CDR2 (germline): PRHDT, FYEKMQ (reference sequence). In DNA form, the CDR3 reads TGTGCCAGCAGCTTCCTCTTAGGGGCGGCTGGCTACACCTTC. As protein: CASSFLLGAAGYTF. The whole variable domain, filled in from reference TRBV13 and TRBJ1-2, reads AAGVIQSPRHLIKEKRETATLKCYPIPRHDTVYWYQQGPGQDPQFLISFYEKMQSDKGSIPDRFSAQQFSDYHSELNMSSLELGDSALYFCASSFLLGAAGYTFGSGTRLTVV.

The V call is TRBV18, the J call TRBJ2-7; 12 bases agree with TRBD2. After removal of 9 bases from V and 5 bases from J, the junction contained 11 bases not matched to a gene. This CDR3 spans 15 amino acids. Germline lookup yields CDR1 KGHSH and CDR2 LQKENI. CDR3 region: CASSRLAGDLNEQYF. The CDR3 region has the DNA TGTGCCAGTTCCCGACTAGCGGGAGATCTAAACGAGCAGTACTTC.

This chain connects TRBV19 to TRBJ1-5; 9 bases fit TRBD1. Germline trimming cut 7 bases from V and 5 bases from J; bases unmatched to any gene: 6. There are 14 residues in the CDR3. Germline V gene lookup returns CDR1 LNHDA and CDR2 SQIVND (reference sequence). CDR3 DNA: TGTGCCAGTATGGACAGGGGTAAGGATCAGCCCCAGCATTTT. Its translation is CASMDRGKDQPQHF.

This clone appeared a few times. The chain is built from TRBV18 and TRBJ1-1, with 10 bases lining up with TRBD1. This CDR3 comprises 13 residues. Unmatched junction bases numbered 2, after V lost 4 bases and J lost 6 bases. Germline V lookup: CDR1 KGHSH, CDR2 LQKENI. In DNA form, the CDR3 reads TGTGCCAGCTCACTAGGGACAGGGGCTGAAGCTTTCTTT. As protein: CASSLGTGAEAFF.

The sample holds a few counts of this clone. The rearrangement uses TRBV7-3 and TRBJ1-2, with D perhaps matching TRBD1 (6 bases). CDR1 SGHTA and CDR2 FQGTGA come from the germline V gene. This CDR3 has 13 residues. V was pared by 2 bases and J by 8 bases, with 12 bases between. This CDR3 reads CASSLGPGEGYTF. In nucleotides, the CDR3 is TGTGCCAGCAGCTTAGGCCCAGGGGAGGGCTACACCTTC.

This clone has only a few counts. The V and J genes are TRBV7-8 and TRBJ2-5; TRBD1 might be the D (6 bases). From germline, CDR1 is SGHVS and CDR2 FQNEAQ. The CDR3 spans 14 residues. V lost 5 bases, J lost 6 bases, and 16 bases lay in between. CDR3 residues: CASSPRAGVQTQYF. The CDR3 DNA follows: TGTGCCAGCAGCCCTAGAGCAGGGGTACAGACCCAGTACTTC.

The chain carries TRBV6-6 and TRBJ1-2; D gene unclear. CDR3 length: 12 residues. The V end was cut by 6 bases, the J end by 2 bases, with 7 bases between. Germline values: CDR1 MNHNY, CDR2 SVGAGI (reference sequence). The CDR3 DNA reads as TGTGCCAGCAGCGAGGGCAACTATGGCTACACCTTC. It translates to CASSEGNYGYTF.

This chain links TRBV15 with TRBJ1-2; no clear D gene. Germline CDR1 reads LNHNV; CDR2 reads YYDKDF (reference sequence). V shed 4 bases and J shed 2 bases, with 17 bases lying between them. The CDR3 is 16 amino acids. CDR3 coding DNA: TGTGCCACCAGCAAAGTCAATGTTGGGCAAAACTATGGCTACACCTTC. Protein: CATSKVNVGQNYGYTF. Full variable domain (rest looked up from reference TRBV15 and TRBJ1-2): DAMVIQNPRYQVTQFGKPVTLSCSQTLNHNVMYWYQQKSSQAPKLLFHYYDKDFNNEADTPDNFQSRRPNTSFCFLDIRSPGLGDTAMYLCATSKVNVGQNYGYTFGSGTRLTVV.

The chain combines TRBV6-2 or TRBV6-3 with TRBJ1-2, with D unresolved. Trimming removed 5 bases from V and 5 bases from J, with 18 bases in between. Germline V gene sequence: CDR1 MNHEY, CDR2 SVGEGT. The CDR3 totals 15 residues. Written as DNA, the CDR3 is TGTGCCAGCAGTCCCCCAGAGGGCGAAGTGTATGGCTACACCTTC. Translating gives CASSPPEGEVYGYTF.

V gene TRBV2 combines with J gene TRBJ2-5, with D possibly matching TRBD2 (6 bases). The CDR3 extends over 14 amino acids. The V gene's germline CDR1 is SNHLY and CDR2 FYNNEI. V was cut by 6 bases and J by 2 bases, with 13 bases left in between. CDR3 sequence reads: CASRGGELQETQYF. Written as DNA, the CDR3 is TGTGCCAGCAGAGGCGGGGAGTTACAAGAGACCCAGTACTTC.

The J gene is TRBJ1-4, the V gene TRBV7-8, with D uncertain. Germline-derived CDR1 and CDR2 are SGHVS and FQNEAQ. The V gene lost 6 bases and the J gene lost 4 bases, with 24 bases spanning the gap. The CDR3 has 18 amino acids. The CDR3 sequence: CASSVLGGSLALNEKLFF. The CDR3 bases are TGTGCCAGCAGTGTACTCGGCGGCAGCCTCGCCCTTAATGAAAAACTGTTTTTT.

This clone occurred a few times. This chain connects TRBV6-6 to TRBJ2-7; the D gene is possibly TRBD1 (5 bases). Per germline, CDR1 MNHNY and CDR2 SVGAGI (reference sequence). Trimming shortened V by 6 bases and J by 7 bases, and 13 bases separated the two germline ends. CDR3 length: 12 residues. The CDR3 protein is CASRPGNWEQYF. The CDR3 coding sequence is TGTGCCAGCAGGCCAGGGAATTGGGAGCAGTACTTC.

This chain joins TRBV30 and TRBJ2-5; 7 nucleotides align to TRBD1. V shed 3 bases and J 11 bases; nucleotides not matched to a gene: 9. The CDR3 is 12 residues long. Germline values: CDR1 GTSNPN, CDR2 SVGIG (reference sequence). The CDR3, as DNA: TGTGCCTGGAGGACAGGGTCCGGGGAGCAGTACTTC. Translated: CAWRTGSGEQYF.

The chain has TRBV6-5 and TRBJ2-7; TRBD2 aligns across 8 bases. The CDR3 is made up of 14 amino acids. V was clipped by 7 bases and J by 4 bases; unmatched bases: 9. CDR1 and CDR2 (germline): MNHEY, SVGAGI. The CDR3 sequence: CASNSGGAKYEQYF. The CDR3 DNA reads TGTGCCAGCAATTCGGGGGGGGCGAAGTACGAGCAGTACTTC.